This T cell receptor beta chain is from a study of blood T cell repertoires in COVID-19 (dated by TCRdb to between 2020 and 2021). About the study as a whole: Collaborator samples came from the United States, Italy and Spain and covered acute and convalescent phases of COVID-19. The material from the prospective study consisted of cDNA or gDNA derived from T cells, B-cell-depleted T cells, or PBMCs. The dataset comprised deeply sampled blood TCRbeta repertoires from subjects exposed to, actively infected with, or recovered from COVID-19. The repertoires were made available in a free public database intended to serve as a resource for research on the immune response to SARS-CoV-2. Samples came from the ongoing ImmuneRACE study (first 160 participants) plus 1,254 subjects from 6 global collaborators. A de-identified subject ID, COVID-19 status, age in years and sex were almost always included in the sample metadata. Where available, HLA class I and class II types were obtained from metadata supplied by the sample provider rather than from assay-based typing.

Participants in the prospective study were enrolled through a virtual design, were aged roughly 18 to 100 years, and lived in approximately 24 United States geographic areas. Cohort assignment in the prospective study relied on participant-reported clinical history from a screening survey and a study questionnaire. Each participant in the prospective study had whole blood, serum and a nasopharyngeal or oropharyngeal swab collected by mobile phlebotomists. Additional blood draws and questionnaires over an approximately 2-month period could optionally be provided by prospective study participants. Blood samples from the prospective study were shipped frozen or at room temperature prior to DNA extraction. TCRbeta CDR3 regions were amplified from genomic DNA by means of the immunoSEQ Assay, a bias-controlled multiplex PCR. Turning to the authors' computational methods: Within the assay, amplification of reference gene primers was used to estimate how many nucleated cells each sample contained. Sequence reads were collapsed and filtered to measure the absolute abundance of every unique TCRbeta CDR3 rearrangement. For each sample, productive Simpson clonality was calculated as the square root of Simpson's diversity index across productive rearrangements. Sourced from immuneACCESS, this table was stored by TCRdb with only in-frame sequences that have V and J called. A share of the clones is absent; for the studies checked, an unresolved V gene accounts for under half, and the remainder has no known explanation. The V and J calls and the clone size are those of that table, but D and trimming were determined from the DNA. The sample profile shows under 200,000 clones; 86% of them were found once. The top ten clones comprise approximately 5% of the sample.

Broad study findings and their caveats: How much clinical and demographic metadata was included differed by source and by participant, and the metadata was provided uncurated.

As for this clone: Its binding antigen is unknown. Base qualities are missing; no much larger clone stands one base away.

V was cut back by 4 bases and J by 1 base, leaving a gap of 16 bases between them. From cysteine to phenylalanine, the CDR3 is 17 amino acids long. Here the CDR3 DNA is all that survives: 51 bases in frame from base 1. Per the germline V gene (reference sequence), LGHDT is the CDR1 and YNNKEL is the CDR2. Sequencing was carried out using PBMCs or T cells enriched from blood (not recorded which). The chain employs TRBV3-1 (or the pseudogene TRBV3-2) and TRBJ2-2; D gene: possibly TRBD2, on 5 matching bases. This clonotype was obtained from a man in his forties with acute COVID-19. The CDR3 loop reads CASSRPVGRGNTGELFF. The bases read TGTGCCAGCAGCCGCCCGGTGGGCCGGGGGAACACCGGGGAGCTGTTTTTT.